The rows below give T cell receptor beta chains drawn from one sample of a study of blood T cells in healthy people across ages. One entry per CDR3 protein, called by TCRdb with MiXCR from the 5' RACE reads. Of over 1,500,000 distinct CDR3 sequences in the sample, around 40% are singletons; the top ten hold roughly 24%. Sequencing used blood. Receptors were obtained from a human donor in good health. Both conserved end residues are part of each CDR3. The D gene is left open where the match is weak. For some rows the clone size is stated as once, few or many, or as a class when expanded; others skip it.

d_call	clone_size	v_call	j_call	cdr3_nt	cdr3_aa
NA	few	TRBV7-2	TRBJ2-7	TGTGCCAGCAGCTGGTATTACGAGCAGTACTTC	CASSWYYEQYF
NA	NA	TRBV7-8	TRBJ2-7	TGTGCCAGCTCCGCCGGGTGGGGCTTTTCAAACGAGCAGTACTTC	CASSAGWGFSNEQYF
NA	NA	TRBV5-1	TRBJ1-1	TGCGCCAGCAGCTTGGCTGGTCCGCTAAGCGTGAACACTGAAGCTTTCTTT	CASSLAGPLSVNTEAFF
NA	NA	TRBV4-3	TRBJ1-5	TGCGCCAGCAGCCAGGGAAGGGAACAGCCCCAGCATTTT	CASSQGREQPQHF
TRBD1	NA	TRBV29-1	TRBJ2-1	TGCAGCGTTGACCCGACAGGGGGCAATGAGCAGTTCTTC	CSVDPTGGNEQFF
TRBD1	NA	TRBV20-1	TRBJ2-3	TGCAGTGCTAGCCAGGGGGCTGCCACAGATACGCAGTATTTT	CSASQGAATDTQYF
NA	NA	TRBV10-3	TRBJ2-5	TGTGCCATCAGTTATGACAGGCGGGAGACCCAGTACTTC	CAISYDRRETQYF
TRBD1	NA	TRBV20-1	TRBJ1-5	TGCAGTGCCTACAGGGGTCGGAATCAGCCCCAGCATTTT	CSAYRGRNQPQHF
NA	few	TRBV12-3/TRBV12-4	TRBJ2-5	TGTGCCAGCAGCCGGGGATATGCGGAGACCCAGTACTTC	CASSRGYAETQYF
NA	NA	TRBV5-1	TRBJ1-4	TGCGCCAGCAGCTCGGCCCTGAGCGGCGAAAAACTGTTTTTT	CASSSALSGEKLFF
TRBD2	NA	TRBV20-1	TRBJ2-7	TGCAGTGCTCATAGGTGGACTAGCGGGGGATCCTACGAGCAGTACTTC	CSAHRWTSGGSYEQYF
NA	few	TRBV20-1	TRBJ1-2	TGCAGTGCTTCGGTACTTTCCTATGGCTACACCTTC	CSASVLSYGYTF
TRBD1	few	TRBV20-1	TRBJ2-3	TGCAGTGCGGACAGGGGGGATGATGTTACGCAGTATTTT	CSADRGDDVTQYF
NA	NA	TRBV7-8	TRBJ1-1	TGTGCCAGCAGCTGGGTTGCAGGAGACTTAATGAACACTGAAGCTTTCTTT	CASSWVAGDLMNTEAFF
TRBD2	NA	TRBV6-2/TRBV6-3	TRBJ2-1	TGTGCCAGCAGTTACTCTCCTGCTAGCGGGGTTTACAATGAGCAGTTCTTC	CASSYSPASGVYNEQFF
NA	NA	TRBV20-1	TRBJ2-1	TGCAGTGCTAGATATGCTTCGGGGGGCCCCTCCTACAATGAGCAGTTCTTC	CSARYASGGPSYNEQFF
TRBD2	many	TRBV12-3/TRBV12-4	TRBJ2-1	TGTGCCAGCAGTTTAGGACTAGCGGGCGATGAGCAGTTCTTC	CASSLGLAGDEQFF
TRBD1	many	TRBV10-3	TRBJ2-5	TGTGCCACACGAAAGGGGGCCGATCAAGAGACCCAGTACTTC	CATRKGADQETQYF
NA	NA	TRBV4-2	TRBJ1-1	TGTGCCAGCAGCCAAGTACCGGAGGAAGCTTTCTTT	CASSQVPEEAFF
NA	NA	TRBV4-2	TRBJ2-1	TGTGCCAGCAGCCAAGGGCCAGGACAGTACAATGAGCAGTTCTTC	CASSQGPGQYNEQFF
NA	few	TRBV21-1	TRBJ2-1	TGTGCCAGCAGCGAGACTAGCGCGCCCTACAATGAGCAGTTCTTC	CASSETSAPYNEQFF
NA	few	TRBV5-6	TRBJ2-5	TGTGCCAGCAGCTTGGAATTATCTGGAGAGACCCAGTACTTC	CASSLELSGETQYF
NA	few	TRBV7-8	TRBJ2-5	TGTGCCAGCAGCTCGATACGGGGGGCCCAATTCCTGGCAGAGACCCAGTACTTC	CASSSIRGAQFLAETQYF
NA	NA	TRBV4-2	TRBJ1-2	TGTGCCAGCAGCCAAGATGCGACAGGACTCTATGGCCACACCTTC	CASSQDATGLYGHTF
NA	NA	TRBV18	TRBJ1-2	TGTGCCAGCTCCGACGACGTTTATGGCTACACCTTC	CASSDDVYGYTF
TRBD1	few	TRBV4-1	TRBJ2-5	TGCGCCAGCAGCCAAGTTTTGTCCCGGGACAGTCAAGAGACCCAGTACTTC	CASSQVLSRDSQETQYF
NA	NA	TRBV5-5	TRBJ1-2	TGTGCCAGCAGCTTGGAACACATAAATCTCGACTACACCTTC	CASSLEHINLDYTF
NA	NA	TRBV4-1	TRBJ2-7	TGCGCCAGCAGCCAAGGCAGACGGGGGGCGGGCATGAACGAGCAGTACTTC	CASSQGRRGAGMNEQYF
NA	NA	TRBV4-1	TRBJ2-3	TGCGCCAGCAGCCACTATCGGGCAGGGTATGGAGATACGCAGTATTTT	CASSHYRAGYGDTQYF
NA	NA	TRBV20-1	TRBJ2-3	TGCAGTGCTGGGCCCTCCCAGAGAGCACAGACTACGCAGTATTTT	CSAGPSQRAQTTQYF
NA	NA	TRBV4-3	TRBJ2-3	TGCGCCAGCAGCCAAGTCCTAGCGTCCGAAGATACGCAGTATTTT	CASSQVLASEDTQYF
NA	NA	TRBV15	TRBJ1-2	TGTGCCACCAGCAGAGATTTAGCGACAGGCGGTTATGGCTACACCTTC	CATSRDLATGGYGYTF
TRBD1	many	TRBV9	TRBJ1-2	TGTGCCAGCAGCTCGGGACAGTACTATGGCTACACCTTC	CASSSGQYYGYTF
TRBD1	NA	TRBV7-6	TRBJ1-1	TGTGCCAGCAGCGAAGGACCCAAACAGGGGGCTTTCTTT	CASSEGPKQGAFF
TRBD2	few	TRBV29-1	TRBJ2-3	TGCAGCGTTGAATACAAGCGGGGGGGCTATGAAGATACGCAGTATTTT	CSVEYKRGGYEDTQYF
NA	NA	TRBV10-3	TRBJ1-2	TGTGCCATCAGTGAGAAGGGGAATGGCTACACCTTC	CAISEKGNGYTF
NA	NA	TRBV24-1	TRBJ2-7	TGTGCCACCAGTGATTTGGACGGCTACGAGCAGTACTTC	CATSDLDGYEQYF
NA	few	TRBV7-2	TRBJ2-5	TGTGCCAGCAGCTTATGGGGTTCAAGTTGGGAGACCCAGTACTTC	CASSLWGSSWETQYF
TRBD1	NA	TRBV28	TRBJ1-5	TGTGCCAGCAGTTTAATCCCCAGGGGGACGAATCAGCCCCAGCATTTT	CASSLIPRGTNQPQHF